This TCR beta chain was observed in a study of CD8 T cells in Susac syndrome. Whole-study context: At the time of blood draw, patients with Susac syndrome were therapy-naive, receiving corticosteroids, or receiving intravenous immunoglobulin alone.

Each Susac syndrome patient had definite or probable disease by recently defined criteria. Both CD4+ and CD8+ T cells were negatively isolated, and TEMRA cells underwent FACS enrichment. Reverse transcription used roughly 0.45 to 1 ug RNA and random hexamers. immunoSEQ multiplex PCR amplified TCR beta CDR3 across 54 Vbeta, 13 Jbeta. TCRdb used MiXCR to reprocess the immunoSEQ multiplex PCR reads, holding one entry per CDR3 protein. The sample contains roughly 190,000 distinct CDR3 sequences, approximately 95% of which appear only once. The germline V gene has CDR1 MGHRA and CDR2 YSYEKL. The CDR3 extends over 17 amino acids. The germline V and J ends were trimmed by 4 bases and 3 bases, with 21 bases remaining between them.

The rearrangement joins TRBV4-1 to TRBJ1-2, with no clear D. The receptor's source is a human donor with Susac syndrome. The sequencing input was CD8+ T cells from PBMCs. In DNA, the CDR3 is TGCGCCAGCAGCCCTGAGTCTCCATCAGCGGCTCACTATGGCTACACCTTC. Translation: CASSPESPSAAHYGYTF.